The source of this T cell receptor beta chain is a study of PD-1 blockade in classical Hodgkin lymphoma. Every one of the patients relapsed after autologous stem cell transplantation (brentuximab vedotin exposure was variable). Study observations and caveats: The origin of the repertoire differences remains undefined, with disease activity or prior therapy as possible causes. Relative to healthy donors, newly diagnosed patients reportedly had lower baseline TCR diversity, which was reported as lower still in relapsed/refractory patients. Complete responders had baseline diversity similar to newly diagnosed patients. Patients with an early start, nivolumab under 1 year after ASCT, were excluded.

The germline V gene encodes CDR1 KGHSH and CDR2 LQKENI. V gave up 2 bases and J gave up 7 bases, with 9 bases separating them. The CDR3 totals 13 residues. This clone is a singleton in its sample. The antigen is undetermined. Clones were read by immunoSEQ multiplex PCR, and TCRdb kept only the in-frame ones, dropping some. There are some 100,000 clones in the sample; about 89% occur only once, and 5% to 7.5% lies in the top ten. The receptor's source is a human donor with classical Hodgkin lymphoma. This chain joins TRBV18 and TRBJ1-5; tentative D call: TRBD1 (5 bases). Sequencing was performed on peripheral blood mononuclear cells (PBMCs), taken before the second cycle of nivolumab. The CDR3 nucleotides read TGTGCCAGCTCACCAACCAGGGACCAGCCCCAGCATTTT. Protein: CASSPTRDQPQHF. The full variable domain, rest sourced from reference TRBV18 and TRBJ1-5, is NAGVMQNPRHLVRRRGQEARLRCSPMKGHSHVYWYRQLPEEGLKFMVYLQKENIIDESGMPKERFSAEFPKEGPSILRIQQVVRGDSAAYFCASSPTRDQPQHFGDGTRLSIL.